A single sample gave rise to the 9 T cell receptor beta chains below, sequenced in a study of identical twins. TCRdb reprocessed the 5' RACE reads via MiXCR and lists one record per CDR3 protein. The repertoire includes under 1 million distinct CDR3 sequences, around an eighth of them detected once, and about 1.6% sits in the top ten. This sample was also put to use in a study of yellow fever vaccine responses in identical twins.

Material: PBMCs. All receptors derive from a young woman in good health.

This chain links TRBV10-3 with TRBJ2-5; D might be TRBD2 (5 bases). The CDR3 has 15 residues. Trimming pared 3 bases from V and 1 base from J, leaving 12 bases between. Germline CDR1 ENHRY, CDR2 SYGVKD. The CDR3 spells CAISERRVPQETQYF. CDR3 DNA sequence: TGTGCCATCAGTGAAAGGCGGGTCCCCCAAGAGACCCAGTACTTC.

This clonotype was observed a handful of times. This rearrangement joins TRBV12-5 to TRBJ2-2, with D perhaps matching TRBD1 (6 bases). The V and J ends lost 5 bases and 0 bases respectively, with 10 bases between them. This CDR3 contains 15 residues. CDR1 LGHNT and CDR2 FRNRAP come from the germline V gene. CDR3 bases: TGTGCTAGTGGTCCCGGACAGTCGAACACCGGGGAGCTGTTTTTT. This codes for CASGPGQSNTGELFF.

This clonotype was picked up a small number of times. The V call is TRBV7-9, the J call TRBJ2-1; D is undetermined. There are 12 residues in the CDR3. Per germline, CDR1 SEHNR and CDR2 FQNEAQ (reference sequence). Trimming took 5 bases from V and 5 from J, leaving 7 bases between them. CDR3 in DNA: TGTGCCAGCAGCCCCGTACACAATGAGCAGTTCTTC. The encoded protein is CASSPVHNEQFF.

The rearrangement joins TRBV6-4 to TRBJ2-1; 10 bases match TRBD2. Trimming at V came to 7 bases and at J to 6 bases, leaving 6 bases not matched to a gene. Germline assignment: CDR1 MRHNA and CDR2 SNTAGT. This CDR3 has 14 amino acids. CDR3 DNA sequence: TGTGCCAGCAAGGAGTTAGCGGGAGGCAATGAGCAGTTCTTC. It encodes CASKELAGGNEQFF.

This clonotype was counted ten times or more. The chain couples TRBV24-1 to TRBJ2-1; TRBD2 matches at 7 bases. The CDR3 has 17 amino acids. Germline V lookup: CDR1 KGHDR, CDR2 SFDVKD. Trimming cost V 3 bases and J 8 bases; bases outside gene matches: 15. The CDR3 here is CATSDQSPRAGADEQFF. The CDR3 DNA reads TGTGCCACCAGTGATCAATCGCCTCGGGCGGGAGCAGATGAGCAGTTCTTC.

This chain uses TRBV12-3 or TRBV12-4 with TRBJ2-3, with 11 positions matching TRBD2. This CDR3 contains 17 residues. V was clipped by 6 bases and J by 2 bases; unmatched bases: 10. As DNA, the CDR3 is TGTGCCAGCAGACAAAGGGGGGGACTAGCGGACACAGATACGCAGTATTTT. Translation gives CASRQRGGLADTDTQYF.

The rearrangement links TRBV7-8 to TRBJ2-7, with 8 bases identical to TRBD1. The junction had 5 bases not matched to a gene; V was cut back by 2 bases and J by 2 bases. The CDR3 runs 15 residues. Looked up from germline, CDR1 is SGHVS and CDR2 is FQNEAQ. CDR3 loop: CASSLHETGAYEQYF. The CDR3 DNA follows: TGTGCCAGCAGCTTACATGAGACAGGGGCCTACGAGCAGTACTTC.

This chain connects TRBV10-3 to TRBJ1-1; TRBD1 matches at 9 bases. The CDR3 runs to 12 residues. CDR1 is ENHRY and CDR2 is SYGVKD in the germline V gene. The ends lost 4 bases at V and 6 bases at J; junction bases unmatched: 0. The DNA for the CDR3 is TGTGCCATCAGTGGGACAGGGGCTGAAGCTTTCTTT. As protein: CAISGTGAEAFF.

The chain uses TRBV28 and TRBJ2-1, with 8 positions matching TRBD1. The J segment lost 12 bases and the V segment lost 2 bases, leaving 12 bases of the junction unmatched. The CDR3 is 15 amino acids. The V gene's germline CDR1 is MDHEN and CDR2 SYDVKM. CDR3 nucleotide sequence: TGTGCCAGCAGTTTAGGGCAGGGGGCCTACTCCGGGCAGTTCTTC. Encoded protein: CASSLGQGAYSGQFF.